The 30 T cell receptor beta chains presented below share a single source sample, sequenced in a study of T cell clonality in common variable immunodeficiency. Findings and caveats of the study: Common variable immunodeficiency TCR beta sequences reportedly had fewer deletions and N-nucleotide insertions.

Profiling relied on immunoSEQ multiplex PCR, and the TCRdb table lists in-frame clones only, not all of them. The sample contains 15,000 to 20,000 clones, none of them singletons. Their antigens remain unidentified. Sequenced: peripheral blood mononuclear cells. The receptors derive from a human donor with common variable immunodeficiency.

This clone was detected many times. CDR3 sequence reads: CASSLNPHSNYGYTF. CDR3 DNA (partial): TGTGCCAGCAGCTTAAATCCTCACTCTAACTATGGC. The genes are TRBV7-3 and TRBJ1-2; no firm D call. The read falls 3 residues short of the CDR3 end, and the missing part is taken from the germline J gene. Trimming took 1 base from V and 0 from J, leaving 9 bases between them. Germline V CDR1 and CDR2: SGHTA, FQGTGA. The CDR3 covers 15 residues.

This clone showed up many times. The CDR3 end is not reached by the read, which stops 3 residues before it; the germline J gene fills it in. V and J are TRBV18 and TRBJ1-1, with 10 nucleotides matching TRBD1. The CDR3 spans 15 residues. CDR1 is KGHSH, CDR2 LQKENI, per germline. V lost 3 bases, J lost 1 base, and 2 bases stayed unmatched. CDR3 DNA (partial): TGTGCCAGCTCACCTCGGACAGGGGGGAACACTGAA. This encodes CASSPRTGGNTE. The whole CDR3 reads CASSPRTGGNTEAFF.

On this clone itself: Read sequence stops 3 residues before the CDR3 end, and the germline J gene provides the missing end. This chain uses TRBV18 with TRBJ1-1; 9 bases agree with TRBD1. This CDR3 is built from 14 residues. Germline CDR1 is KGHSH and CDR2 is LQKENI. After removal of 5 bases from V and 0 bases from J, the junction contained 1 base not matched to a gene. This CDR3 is CASSGQGMNTEAFF. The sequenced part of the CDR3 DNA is TGTGCCAGCTCAGGACAGGGGATGAACACTGAA.

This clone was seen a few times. CDR3 DNA (partial): TGCGCCAGCAGCTTGGTCCAGGGGGCGAATACAGATACG. Protein product: CASSLVQGANTDT. The CDR3 reads in full as CASSLVQGANTDTQYF. This sequence joins TRBV5-1 and TRBJ2-3; TRBD1 aligns across 8 bases. The CDR3 end falls 3 residues outside the read, so it is completed with the germline J gene. Germline V gene sequence: CDR1 SGHRS, CDR2 YFSETQ. Losses at the gene ends were 0 bases for V and 3 bases for J; bases not matched to a gene: 6. The CDR3 consists of 16 residues.

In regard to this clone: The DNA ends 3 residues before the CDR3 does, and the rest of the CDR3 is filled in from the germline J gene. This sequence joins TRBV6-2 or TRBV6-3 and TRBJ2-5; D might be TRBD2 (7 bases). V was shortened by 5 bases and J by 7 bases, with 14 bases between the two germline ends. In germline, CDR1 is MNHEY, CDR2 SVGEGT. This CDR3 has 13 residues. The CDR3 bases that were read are TGTGCCAGCAGTCGCGGGGGCCGGGGGACC. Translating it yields CASSRGGRGT. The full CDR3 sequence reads CASSRGGRGTQYF.

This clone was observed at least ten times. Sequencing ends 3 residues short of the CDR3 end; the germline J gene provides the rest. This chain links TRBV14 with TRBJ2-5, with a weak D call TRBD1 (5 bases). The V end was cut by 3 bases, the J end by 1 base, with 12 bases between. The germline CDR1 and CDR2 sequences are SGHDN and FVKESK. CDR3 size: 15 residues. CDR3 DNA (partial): TGTGCCAGCAGCCACCTTACAGGCTTCCAAGAGACC. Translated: CASSHLTGFQET. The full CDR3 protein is CASSHLTGFQETQYF.

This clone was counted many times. The CDR3 bases that were read are TGTGCCAGCAGCGGGGCCGAGAACACTGAA. This translates into CASSGAENTE. The CDR3 as a whole reads CASSGAENTEAFF. The chain couples TRBV7-9 to TRBJ1-1, with a weak D call TRBD1 (5 bases). The CDR3 end falls 3 residues outside the read, so it is completed with the germline J gene. Trimming removed 5 bases from V and 1 base from J, with 8 bases in between. CDR3 size: 13 residues. Germline loops: CDR1 SEHNR, CDR2 FQNEAQ (reference sequence).

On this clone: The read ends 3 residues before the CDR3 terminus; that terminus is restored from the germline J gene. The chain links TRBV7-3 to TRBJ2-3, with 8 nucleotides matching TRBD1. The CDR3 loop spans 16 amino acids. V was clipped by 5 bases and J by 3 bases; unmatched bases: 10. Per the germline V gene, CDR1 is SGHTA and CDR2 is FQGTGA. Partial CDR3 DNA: TGTGCCAGCAGCCTCGCCGGGACAGGTGGGACAGATACG. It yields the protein CASSLAGTGGTDT. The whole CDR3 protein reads CASSLAGTGGTDTQYF. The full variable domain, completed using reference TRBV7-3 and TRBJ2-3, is GAGVSQTPSNKVTEKGKYVELRCDPISGHTALYWYRQSLGQGPEFLIYFQGTGAADDSGLPNDRFFAVRPEGSVSTLKIQRTERGDSAVYLCASSLAGTGGTDTQYFGPGTRLTVL.

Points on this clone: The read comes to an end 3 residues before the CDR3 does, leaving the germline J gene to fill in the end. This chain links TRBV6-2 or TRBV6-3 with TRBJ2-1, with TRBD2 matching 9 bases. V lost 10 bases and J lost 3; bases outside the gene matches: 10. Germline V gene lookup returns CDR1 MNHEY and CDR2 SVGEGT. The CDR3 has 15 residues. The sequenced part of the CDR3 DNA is TGTGCCACGGGGGCCTCTAGCGGGAACTACAATGAG. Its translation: CATGASSGNYNE. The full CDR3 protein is CATGASSGNYNEQFF.

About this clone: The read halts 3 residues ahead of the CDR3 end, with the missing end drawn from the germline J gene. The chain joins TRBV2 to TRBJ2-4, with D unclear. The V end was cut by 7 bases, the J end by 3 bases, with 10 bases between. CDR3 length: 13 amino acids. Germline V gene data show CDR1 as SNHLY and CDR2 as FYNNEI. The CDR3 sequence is CASKGLGKNIQYF. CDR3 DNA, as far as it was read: TGTGCCAGCAAAGGGTTGGGCAAAAACATT.

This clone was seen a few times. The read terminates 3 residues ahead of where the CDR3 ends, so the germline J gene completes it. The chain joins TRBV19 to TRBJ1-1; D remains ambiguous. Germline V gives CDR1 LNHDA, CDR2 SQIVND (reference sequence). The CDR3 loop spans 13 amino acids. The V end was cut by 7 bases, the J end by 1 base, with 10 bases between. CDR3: CASTSPWNTEAFF. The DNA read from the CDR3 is TGTGCCAGTACCTCTCCCTGGAACACTGAA. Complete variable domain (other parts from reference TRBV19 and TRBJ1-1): DGGITQSPKYLFRKEGQNVTLSCEQNLNHDAMYWYRQDPGQGLRLIYYSQIVNDFQKGDIAEGYSVSREKKESFPLTVTSAQKNPTAFYLCASTSPWNTEAFFGQGTRLTVV.

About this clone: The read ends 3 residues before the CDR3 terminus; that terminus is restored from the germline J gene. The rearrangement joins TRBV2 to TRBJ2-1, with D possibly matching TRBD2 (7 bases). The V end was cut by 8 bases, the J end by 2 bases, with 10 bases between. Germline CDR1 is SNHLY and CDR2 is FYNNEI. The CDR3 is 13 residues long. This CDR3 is CASGGAPYNEQFF. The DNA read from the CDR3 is TGTGCCAGCGGGGGGGCCCCCTACAATGAG.

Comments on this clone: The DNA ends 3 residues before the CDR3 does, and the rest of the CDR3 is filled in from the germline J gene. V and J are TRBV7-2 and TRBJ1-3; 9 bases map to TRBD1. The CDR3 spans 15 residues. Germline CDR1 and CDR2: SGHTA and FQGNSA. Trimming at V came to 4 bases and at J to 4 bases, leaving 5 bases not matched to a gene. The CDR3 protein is CASSSYGQGGNTIYF. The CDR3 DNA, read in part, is TGTGCCAGCAGCTCCTATGGACAGGGGGGAAACACC.

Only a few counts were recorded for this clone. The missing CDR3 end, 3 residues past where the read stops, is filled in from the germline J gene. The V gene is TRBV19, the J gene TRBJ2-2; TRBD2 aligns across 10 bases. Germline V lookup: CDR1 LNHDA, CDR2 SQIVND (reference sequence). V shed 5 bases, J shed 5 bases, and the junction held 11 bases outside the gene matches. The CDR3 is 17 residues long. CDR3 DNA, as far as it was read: TGTGCCAGTAGTGCCCGGACCACTAGCGGGGAAACCGGGGAG. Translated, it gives CASSARTTSGETGE. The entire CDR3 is CASSARTTSGETGELFF.

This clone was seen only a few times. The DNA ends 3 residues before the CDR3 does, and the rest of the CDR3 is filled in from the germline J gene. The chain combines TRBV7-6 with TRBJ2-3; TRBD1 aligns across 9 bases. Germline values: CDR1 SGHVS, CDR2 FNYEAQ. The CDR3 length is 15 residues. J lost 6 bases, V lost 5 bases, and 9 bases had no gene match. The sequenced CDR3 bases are TGTGCCAGCAGCAAAAGCCGGGACAGGGATGATACG. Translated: CASSKSRDRDDT. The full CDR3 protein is CASSKSRDRDDTQYF.

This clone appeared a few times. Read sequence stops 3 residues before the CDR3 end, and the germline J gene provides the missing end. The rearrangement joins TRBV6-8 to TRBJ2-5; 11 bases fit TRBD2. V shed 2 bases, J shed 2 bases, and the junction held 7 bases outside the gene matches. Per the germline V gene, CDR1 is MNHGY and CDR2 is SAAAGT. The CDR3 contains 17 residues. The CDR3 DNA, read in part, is TGTGCCAGCAGTTACGGGACTAGCGGAACTTCGCAAGAGACC. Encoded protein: CASSYGTSGTSQET. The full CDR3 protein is CASSYGTSGTSQETQYF.

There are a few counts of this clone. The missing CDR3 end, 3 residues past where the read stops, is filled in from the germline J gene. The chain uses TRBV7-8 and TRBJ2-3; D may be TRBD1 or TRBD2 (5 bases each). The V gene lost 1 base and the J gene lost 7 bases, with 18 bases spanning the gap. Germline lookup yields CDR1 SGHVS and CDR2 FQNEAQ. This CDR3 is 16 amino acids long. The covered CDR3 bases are TGTGCCAGCAGCTTAGTTCAGGGTCGAGGGGCCTATACG. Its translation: CASSLVQGRGAYT. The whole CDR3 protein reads CASSLVQGRGAYTQYF.

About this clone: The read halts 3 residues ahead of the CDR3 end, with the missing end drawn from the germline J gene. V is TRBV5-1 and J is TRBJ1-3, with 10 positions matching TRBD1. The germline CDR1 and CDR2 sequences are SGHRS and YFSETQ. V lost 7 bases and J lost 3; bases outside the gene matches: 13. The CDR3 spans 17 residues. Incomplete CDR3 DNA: TGCGCCAGCGGGCCCGGGACAGGGGCATTCCGTGGAAACACC. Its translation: CASGPGTGAFRGNT. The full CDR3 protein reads CASGPGTGAFRGNTIYF.

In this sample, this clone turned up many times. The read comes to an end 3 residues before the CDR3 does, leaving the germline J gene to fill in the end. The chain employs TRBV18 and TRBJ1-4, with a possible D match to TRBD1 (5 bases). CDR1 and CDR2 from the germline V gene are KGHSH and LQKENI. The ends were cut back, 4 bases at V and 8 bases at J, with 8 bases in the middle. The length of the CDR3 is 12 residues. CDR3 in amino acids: CASSRQFEKLFF. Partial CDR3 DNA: TGTGCCAGCTCACGACAGTTCGAAAAA.

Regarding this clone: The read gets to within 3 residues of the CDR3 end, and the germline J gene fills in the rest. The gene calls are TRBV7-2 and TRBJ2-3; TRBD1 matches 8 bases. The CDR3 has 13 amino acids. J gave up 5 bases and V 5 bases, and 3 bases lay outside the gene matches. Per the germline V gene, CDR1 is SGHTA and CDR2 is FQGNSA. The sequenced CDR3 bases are TGTGCCAGCAGCCTACAGGGGGGAGATACG. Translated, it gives CASSLQGGDT. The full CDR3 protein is CASSLQGGDTQYF.

CDR3 DNA (partial): TGCAGTGCCCCGGATAGCGGTCAAGAGACC. Translated: CSAPDSGQET. The complete CDR3 sequence is CSAPDSGQETQYF. The rearrangement joins TRBV20-1 to TRBJ2-5, with a possible D match to TRBD2 (6 bases). The missing CDR3 end, 3 residues past where the read stops, is filled in from the germline J gene. Germline V gene data show CDR1 as DFQATT and CDR2 as SNEGSKA (reference sequence). There are 13 residues in the CDR3. The V end was cut by 6 bases, the J end by 2 bases, with 13 bases between.

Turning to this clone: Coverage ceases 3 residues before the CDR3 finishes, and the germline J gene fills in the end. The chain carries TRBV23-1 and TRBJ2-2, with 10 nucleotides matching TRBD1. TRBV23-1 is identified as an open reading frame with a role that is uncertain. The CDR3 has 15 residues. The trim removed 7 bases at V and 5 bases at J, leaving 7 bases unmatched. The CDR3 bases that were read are TGCGCCAGCATTGAGGGACAGGGGAAGACCGGGGAG. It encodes CASIEGQGKTGE. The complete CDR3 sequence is CASIEGQGKTGELFF.

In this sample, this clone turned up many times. The CDR3 here is CASSKGNTEAFF. Incomplete CDR3 DNA: TGTGCCAGCAGCAAGGGGAACACTGAA. This chain links TRBV7-9 with TRBJ1-1; D is unresolved. With the read ending 3 residues before the CDR3 end, the germline J gene is used to fill in that end. CDR1 is SEHNR and CDR2 is FQNEAQ in the germline V gene (reference sequence). Trimming took off 5 bases at V and 1 base at J, with 5 bases between the two ends. The length of the CDR3 is 12 residues.

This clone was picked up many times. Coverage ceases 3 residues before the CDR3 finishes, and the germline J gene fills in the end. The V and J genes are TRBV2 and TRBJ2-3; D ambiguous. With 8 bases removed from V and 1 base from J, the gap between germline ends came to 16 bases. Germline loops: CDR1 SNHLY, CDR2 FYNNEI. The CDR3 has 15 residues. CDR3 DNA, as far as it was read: TGTGCCAGCGCTAAAAAAGGGTCTCGCACAGATACG. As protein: CASAKKGSRTDT. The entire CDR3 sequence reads CASAKKGSRTDTQYF. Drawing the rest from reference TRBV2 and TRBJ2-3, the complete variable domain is EPEVTQTPSHQVTQMGQEVILRCVPISNHLYFYWYRQILGQKVEFLVSFYNNEISEKSEIFDDQFSVERPDGSNFTLKIRSTKLEDSAMYFCASAKKGSRTDTQYFGPGTRLTVL.

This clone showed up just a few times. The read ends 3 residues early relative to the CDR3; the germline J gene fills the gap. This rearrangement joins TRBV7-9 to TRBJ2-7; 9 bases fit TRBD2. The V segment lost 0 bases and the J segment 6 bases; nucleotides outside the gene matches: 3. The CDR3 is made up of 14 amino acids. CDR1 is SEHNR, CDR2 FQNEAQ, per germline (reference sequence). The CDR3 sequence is CASSLAIAGVEQYF. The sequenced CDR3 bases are TGTGCCAGCAGCTTAGCCATAGCGGGAGTCGAG.

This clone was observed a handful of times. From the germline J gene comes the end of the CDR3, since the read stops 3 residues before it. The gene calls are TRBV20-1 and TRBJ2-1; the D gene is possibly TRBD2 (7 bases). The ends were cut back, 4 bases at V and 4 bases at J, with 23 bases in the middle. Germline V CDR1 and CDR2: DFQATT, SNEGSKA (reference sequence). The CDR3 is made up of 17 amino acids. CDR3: CSAIPWGRERGYNEQFF. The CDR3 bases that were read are TGCAGTGCTATCCCCTGGGGGCGGGAGAGGGGATACAATGAG.

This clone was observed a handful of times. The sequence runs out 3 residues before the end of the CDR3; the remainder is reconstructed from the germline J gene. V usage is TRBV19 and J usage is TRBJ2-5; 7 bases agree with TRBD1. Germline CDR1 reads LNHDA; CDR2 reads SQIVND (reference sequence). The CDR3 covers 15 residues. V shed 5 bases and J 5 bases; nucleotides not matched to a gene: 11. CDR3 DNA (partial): TGTGCCAGTAGTCCCAGACAGGGTTTATGGGAGACC. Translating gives CASSPRQGLWET. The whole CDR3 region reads CASSPRQGLWETQYF.

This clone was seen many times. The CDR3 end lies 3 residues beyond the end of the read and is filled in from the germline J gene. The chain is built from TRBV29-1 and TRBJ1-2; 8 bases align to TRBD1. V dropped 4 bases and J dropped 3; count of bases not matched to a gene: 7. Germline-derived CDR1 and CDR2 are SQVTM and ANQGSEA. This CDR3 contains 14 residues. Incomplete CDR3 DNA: TGCAGCGTTGGGACCAGGGGGCTTTACTATGGC. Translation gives CSVGTRGLYYG. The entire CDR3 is CSVGTRGLYYGYTF.

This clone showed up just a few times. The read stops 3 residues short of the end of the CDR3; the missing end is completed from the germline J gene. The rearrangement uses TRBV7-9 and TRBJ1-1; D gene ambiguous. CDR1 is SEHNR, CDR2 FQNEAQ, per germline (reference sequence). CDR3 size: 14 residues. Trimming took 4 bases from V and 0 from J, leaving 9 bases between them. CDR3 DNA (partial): TGTGCCAGCAGCTGGTTGCAGATGAACACTGAA. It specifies CASSWLQMNTE. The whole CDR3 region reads CASSWLQMNTEAFF.

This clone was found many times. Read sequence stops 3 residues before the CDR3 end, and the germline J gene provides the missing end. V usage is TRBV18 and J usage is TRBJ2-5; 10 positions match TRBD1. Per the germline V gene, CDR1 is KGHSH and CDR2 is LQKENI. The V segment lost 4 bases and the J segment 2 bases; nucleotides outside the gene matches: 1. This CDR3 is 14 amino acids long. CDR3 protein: CASSQDRGQETQYF. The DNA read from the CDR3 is TGTGCCAGCTCACAGGACAGGGGGCAAGAGACC.